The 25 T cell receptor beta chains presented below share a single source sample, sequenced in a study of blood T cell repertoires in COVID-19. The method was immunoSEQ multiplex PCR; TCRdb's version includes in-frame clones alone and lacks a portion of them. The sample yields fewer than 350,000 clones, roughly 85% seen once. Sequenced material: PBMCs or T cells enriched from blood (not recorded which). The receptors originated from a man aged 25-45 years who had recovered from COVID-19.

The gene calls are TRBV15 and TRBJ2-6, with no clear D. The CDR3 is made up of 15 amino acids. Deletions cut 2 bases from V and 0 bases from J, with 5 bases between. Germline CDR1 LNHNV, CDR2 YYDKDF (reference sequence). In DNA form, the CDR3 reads TGTGCCACCAGCAGAACTTACTCTGGGGCCAACGTCCTGACTTTC. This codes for CATSRTYSGANVLTF.

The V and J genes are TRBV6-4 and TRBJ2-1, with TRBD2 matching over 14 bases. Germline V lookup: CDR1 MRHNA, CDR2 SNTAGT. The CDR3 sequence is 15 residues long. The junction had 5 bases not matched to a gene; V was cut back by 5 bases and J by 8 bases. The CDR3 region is CASSTGTSGGDEQFF. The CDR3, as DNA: TGTGCCAGCAGTACCGGGACTAGCGGGGGCGATGAGCAGTTCTTC.

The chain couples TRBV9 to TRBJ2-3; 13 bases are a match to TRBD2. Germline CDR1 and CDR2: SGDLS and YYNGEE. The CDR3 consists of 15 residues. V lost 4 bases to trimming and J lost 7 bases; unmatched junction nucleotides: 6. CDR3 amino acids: CASSRLAGGLNTQYF. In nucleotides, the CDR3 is TGTGCCAGCAGCCGACTAGCGGGAGGCCTGAATACGCAGTATTTT.

The CDR3 loop reads CASSQDSGSSTDTQYF. CDR3 in DNA: TGCGCCAGCAGCCAAGACAGCGGCTCTAGCACAGATACGCAGTATTTT. The rearrangement joins TRBV4-3 to TRBJ2-3, with D maybe TRBD2 (5 bases). CDR3 size: 16 residues. Looked up from germline, CDR1 is LGHNA and CDR2 is YSLEER. Trimming shortened V by 0 bases and J by 0 bases, and 10 bases separated the two germline ends.

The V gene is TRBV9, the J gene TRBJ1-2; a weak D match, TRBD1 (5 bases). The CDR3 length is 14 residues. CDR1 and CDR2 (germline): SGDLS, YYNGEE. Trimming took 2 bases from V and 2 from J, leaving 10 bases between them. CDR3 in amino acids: CASSVGLGNYGYTF. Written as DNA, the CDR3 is TGTGCCAGCAGCGTGGGACTAGGGAACTATGGCTACACCTTC.

CDR3 sequence reads: CASSLELGEQFF. CDR3 nucleotides: TGCGCCAGCAGCTTGGAGCTTGGTGAGCAGTTCTTC. The chain uses TRBV5-1 and TRBJ2-1; D is unresolved. The CDR3 consists of 12 residues. Trimming pared 0 bases from V and 9 bases from J, leaving 7 bases between. The germline CDR1 and CDR2 sequences are SGHRS and YFSETQ.

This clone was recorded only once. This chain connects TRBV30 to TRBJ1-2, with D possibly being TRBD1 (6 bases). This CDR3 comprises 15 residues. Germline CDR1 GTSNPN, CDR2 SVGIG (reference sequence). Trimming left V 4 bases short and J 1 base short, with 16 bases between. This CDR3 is CAWTPMDSVNYGYTF. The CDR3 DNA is TGTGCCTGGACCCCTATGGACAGTGTTAACTATGGCTACACCTTC.

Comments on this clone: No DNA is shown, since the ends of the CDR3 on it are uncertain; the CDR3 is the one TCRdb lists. CDR3 loop: CSVSSAFGYLCAVTGGNQPQHF. The chain couples TRBV29-1 to TRBJ1-5; the D segment call TRBD1 is taken from the table without a DNA check. The CDR3 is 22 residues long, counting both termini. Germline lookup yields CDR1 SQVTM and CDR2 ANQGSEA.

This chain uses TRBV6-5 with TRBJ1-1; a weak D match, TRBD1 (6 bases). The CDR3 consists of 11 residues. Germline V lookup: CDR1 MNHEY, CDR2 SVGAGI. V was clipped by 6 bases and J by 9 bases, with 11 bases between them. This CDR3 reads CASSKDSKAFF. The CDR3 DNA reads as TGTGCCAGCAGCAAGGACAGTAAAGCTTTCTTT.

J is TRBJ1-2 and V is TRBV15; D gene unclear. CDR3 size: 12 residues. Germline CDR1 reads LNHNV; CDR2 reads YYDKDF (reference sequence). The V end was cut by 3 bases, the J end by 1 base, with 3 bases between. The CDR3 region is CATSSSNYGYTF. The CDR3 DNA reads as TGTGCCACCAGCAGTAGTAACTATGGCTACACCTTC.

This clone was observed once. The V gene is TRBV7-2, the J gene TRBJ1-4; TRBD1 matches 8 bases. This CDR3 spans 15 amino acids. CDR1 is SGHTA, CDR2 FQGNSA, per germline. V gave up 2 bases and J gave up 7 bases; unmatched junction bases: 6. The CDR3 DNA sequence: TGTGCCAGCAGCTTAATTCCAGGGGGCGGTGAAAAACTGTTTTTT. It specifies CASSLIPGGGEKLFF.

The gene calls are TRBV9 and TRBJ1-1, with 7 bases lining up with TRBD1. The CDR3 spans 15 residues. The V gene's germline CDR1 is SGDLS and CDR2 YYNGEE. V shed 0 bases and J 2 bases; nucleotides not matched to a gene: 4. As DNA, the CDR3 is TGTGCCAGCAGCGTAGGGCAGGGGGATAACACTGAAGCTTTCTTT. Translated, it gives CASSVGQGDNTEAFF.

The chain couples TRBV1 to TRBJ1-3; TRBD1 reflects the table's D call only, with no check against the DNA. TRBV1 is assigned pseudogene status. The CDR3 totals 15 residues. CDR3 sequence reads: CTSSQGTYCRNTIYF. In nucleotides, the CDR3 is TGCACCAGCAGCCAAGGGACATATTGCCGAAACACCATATATTTT.

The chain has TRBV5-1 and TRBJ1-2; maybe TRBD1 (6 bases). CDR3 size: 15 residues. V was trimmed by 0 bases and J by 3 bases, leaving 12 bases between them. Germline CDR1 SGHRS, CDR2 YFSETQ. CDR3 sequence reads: CASSLGTRGYYGYTF. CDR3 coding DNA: TGCGCCAGCAGCTTGGGGACCAGGGGCTACTATGGCTACACCTTC.

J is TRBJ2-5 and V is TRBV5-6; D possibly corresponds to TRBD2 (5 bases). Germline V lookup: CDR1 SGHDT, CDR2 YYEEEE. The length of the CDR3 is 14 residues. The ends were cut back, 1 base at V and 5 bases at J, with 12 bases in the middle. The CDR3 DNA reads TGTGCCAGCAGCTTGTGGGAGCGAGGGGAGACCCAGTACTTC. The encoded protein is CASSLWERGETQYF.

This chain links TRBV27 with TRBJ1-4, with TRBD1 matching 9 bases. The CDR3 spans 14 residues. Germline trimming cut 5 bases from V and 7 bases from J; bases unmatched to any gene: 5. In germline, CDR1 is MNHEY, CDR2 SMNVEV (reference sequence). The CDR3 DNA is TGTGCCAGCAGTGACGGGACAGGGCTTGAAAAACTGTTTTTT. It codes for CASSDGTGLEKLFF.

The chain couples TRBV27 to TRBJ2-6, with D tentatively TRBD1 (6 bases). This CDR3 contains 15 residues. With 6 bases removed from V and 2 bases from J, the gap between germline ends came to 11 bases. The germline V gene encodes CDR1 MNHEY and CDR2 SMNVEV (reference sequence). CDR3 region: CASSQQGTGANVLTF. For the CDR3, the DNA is TGTGCCAGCAGCCAACAGGGCACTGGGGCCAACGTCCTGACTTTC.

CDR3: CASSPGGQNYGYTF. The CDR3 nucleotides are TGTGCCAGCAGCCCAGGAGGACAGAATTATGGCTACACCTTC. V is TRBV7-2 and J is TRBJ1-2; D might be TRBD1 (6 bases). Trimming pared 5 bases from V and 5 bases from J, leaving 15 bases between. The CDR3 totals 14 residues. Per the germline V gene, CDR1 is SGHTA and CDR2 is FQGNSA. Together with reference TRBV7-2 and TRBJ1-2, the CDR3 gives the full variable domain: GAGVSQSPSNKVTEKGKDVELRCDPISGHTALYWYRQSLGQGLEFLIYFQGNSAPDKSGLPSDRFSAERTGGSVSTLTIQRTQQEDSAVYLCASSPGGQNYGYTFGSGTRLTVV.

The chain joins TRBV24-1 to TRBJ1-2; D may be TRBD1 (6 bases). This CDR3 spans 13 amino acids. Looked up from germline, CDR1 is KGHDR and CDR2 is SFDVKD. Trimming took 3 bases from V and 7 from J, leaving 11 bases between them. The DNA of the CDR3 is TGTGCCACCAGTGATCCTACAGGGATTGGCTACACCTTC. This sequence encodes CATSDPTGIGYTF.

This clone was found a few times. As DNA, the CDR3 is TGTGCCAGCAGCTTAGACAGGGCCGCTGAAGCTTTCTTT. It specifies CASSLDRAAEAFF. V usage is TRBV11-2 and J usage is TRBJ1-1, with a tentative D call TRBD1 (5 bases). V was shortened by 0 bases and J by 6 bases, with 8 bases between the two germline ends. This CDR3 has 13 residues. In germline, CDR1 is SGHAT, CDR2 FQNNGV.

The CDR3 loop reads CSVQASGSYNEQFF. DNA of the CDR3: TGCAGCGTTCAGGCTAGCGGATCTTACAATGAGCAGTTCTTC. The V gene is TRBV29-1, the J gene TRBJ2-1; 7 nucleotides line up with TRBD2. The trim removed 5 bases at V and 4 bases at J, leaving 8 bases unmatched. There are 14 residues in the CDR3. Germline CDR1 and CDR2: SQVTM and ANQGSEA.

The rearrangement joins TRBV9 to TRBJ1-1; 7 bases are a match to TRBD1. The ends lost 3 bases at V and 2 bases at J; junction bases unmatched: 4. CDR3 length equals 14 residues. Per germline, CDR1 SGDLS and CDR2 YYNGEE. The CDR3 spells CASSGGQLNTEAFF. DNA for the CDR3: TGTGCCAGCAGCGGGGGACAGCTAAACACTGAAGCTTTCTTT.

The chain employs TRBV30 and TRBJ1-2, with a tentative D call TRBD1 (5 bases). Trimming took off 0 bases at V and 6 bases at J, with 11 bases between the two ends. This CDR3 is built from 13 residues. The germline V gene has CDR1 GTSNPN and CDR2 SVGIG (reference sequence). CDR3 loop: CAWSVARQNGYTF. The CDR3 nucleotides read TGTGCCTGGAGTGTAGCCCGACAGAATGGCTACACCTTC. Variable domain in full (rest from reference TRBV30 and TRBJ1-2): SQTIHQWPATLVQPVGSPLSLECTVEGTSNPNLYWYRQAAGRGLQLLFYSVGIGQISSEVPQNLSASRPQDRQFILSSKKLLLSDSGFYLCAWSVARQNGYTFGSGTRLTVV.

The CDR3 region has the DNA TGCGCCAGCAGCCCACGGGCAGGGGACCATCAGCCCCAGCATTTT. Translating it yields CASSPRAGDHQPQHF. The rearrangement uses TRBV5-1 and TRBJ1-5; D perhaps matches TRBD1 (6 bases). CDR1 and CDR2 (germline): SGHRS, YFSETQ. The germline V and J ends were trimmed by 4 bases and 5 bases, with 16 bases remaining between them. This CDR3 is 15 amino acids long.

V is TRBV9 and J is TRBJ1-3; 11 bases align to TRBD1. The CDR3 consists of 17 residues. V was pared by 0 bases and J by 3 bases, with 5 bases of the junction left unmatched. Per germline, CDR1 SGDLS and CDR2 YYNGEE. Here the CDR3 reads CASSVGPGTGGGNTIYF. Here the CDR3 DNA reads TGTGCCAGCAGCGTAGGCCCCGGGACAGGGGGTGGAAACACCATATATTTT. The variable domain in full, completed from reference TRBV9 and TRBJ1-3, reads DSGVTQTPKHLITATGQRVTLRCSPRSGDLSVYWYQQSLDQGLQFLIQYYNGEERAKGNILERFSAQQFPDLHSELNLSSLELGDSALYFCASSVGPGTGGGNTIYFGEGSWLTVV.